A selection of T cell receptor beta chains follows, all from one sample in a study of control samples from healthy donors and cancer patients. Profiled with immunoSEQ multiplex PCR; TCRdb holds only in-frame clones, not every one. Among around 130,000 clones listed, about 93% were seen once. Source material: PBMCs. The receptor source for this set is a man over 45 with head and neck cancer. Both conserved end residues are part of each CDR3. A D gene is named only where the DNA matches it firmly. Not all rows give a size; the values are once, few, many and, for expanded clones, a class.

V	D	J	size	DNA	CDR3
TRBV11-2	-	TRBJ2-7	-	TGTGCCAGCAGACACCGGGGGGCCCTCTCCTACGAGCAGTACTTC	CASRHRGALSYEQYF
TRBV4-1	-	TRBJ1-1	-	TGCGCCAGCAGCCAGGCGAACACTGAAGCTTTCTTT	CASSQANTEAFF
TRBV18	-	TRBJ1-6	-	TGTGCCAGCTCACCATCGAATCGTAGGACCTATAATTCACCCCTCCACTTT	CASSPSNRRTYNSPLHF
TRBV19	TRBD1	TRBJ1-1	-	TGTGCCAGTAGCCTCGACAGGGAAAGACGGGCTTTCTTT	CASSLDRERRAFF
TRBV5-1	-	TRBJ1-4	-	TGCGCCAGCAGCCCGGCAGGGGTGACTAATGAAAAACTGTTTTTT	CASSPAGVTNEKLFF
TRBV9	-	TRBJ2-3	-	TGTGCCAGCAGCGTAGTAGGAGATACGCAGTATTTT	CASSVVGDTQYF
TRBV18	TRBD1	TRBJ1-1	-	TGTGCCAGCTCACCAAGAAGGGACAGGGAGACTGAAGCTTTCTTT	CASSPRRDRETEAFF
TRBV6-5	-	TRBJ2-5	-	TGTGCCAGCAGTTACTCGGGTCGGGGAGGCACCCAGTACTTC	CASSYSGRGGTQYF
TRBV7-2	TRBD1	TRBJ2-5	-	TGTGCCAGCAGGGAGCCGGGACAGCAAGAGACCCAGTACTTC	CASREPGQQETQYF
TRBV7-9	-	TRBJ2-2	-	TGTGCCCAAAACCCGCCGGGGGATAACACCGGGGAGCTGTTTTTT	CAQNPPGDNTGELFF
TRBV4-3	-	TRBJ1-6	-	TGCGCCAGCAAAACGGGTAGTGAGAACTCACCCCTCCACTTT	CASKTGSENSPLHF
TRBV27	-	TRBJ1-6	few	TGTGCCAGCGGAAATTCACCCCTCCACTTT	CASGNSPLHF
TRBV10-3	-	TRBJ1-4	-	TGTGCCATCAGTGTAGGTAACAATGAAAAACTGTTTTTT	CAISVGNNEKLFF
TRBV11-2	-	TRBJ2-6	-	TGTGCCAGCAGCTTAGCGTTCAGTAAGACTGGGGCCAACGTCCTGACTTTC	CASSLAFSKTGANVLTF
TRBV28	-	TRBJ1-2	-	TGTGCCAGCAGTCCCGGGCCGACATTCTACTATGGCTACACCTTC	CASSPGPTFYYGYTF
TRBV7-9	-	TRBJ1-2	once	TGTGCCAGCAGGTCACCACAGTGGGGCTACACCTTC	CASRSPQWGYTF
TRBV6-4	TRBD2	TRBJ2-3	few	TGTGCCAGTGCCCCCTTAGCGGGGACGGGAGATACGCAGTATTTT	CASAPLAGTGDTQYF
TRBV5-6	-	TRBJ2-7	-	TGTGCCAGCAGCTTGGGAGGACCGTTGAGCTCCTACGAGCAGTACTTC	CASSLGGPLSSYEQYF
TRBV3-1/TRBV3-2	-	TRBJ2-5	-	TGTGCCAGCAGCCAACGTGAAGAGACCCAGTACTTC	CASSQREETQYF
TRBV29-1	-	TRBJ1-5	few	TGCAGCGTTGTTGGCCAGGGTATGACCCAGCATTTT	CSVVGQGMTQHF
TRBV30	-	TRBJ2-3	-	TGTGCCTGGACTGTGCAATCGGGGGATACGCAGTATTTT	CAWTVQSGDTQYF
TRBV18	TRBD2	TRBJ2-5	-	TGTGCCAGCCGGACTAGCGGGGGGGCCGGAGAGACCCAGTACTTC	CASRTSGGAGETQYF
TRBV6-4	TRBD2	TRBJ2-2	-	TGTGCCAGCAGTGCCGGGACTAGTTTCACCGGGGAGCTGTTTTTT	CASSAGTSFTGELFF
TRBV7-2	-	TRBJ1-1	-	TGTGCCAGCAGCTTACTCGCAGGGATGAACACTGAAGCTTTCTTT	CASSLLAGMNTEAFF
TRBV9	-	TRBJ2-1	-	TGTGCCAGCAGCGTATCGAGCAATGAGCAGTTCTTC	CASSVSSNEQFF
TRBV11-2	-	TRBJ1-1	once	TGTGCCAGCAGCCCAGGGGTAAGCACTGAAGCTTTCTTT	CASSPGVSTEAFF
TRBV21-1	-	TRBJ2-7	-	TGTGCCAGCAGGCGAAAGGGAGGCAGGGACAGGGAATGCTCCTACGAGCAGTACTTC	CASRRKGGRDRECSYEQYF
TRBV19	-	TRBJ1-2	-	TGTGCCAGTAGTATATCGTTCGACAGGACCTTCTATGGCTACACCTTC	CASSISFDRTFYGYTF
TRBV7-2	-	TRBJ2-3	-	TGTGCCAGCAGGGACCCGGGGGAGGCAGATACGCAGTATTTT	CASRDPGEADTQYF